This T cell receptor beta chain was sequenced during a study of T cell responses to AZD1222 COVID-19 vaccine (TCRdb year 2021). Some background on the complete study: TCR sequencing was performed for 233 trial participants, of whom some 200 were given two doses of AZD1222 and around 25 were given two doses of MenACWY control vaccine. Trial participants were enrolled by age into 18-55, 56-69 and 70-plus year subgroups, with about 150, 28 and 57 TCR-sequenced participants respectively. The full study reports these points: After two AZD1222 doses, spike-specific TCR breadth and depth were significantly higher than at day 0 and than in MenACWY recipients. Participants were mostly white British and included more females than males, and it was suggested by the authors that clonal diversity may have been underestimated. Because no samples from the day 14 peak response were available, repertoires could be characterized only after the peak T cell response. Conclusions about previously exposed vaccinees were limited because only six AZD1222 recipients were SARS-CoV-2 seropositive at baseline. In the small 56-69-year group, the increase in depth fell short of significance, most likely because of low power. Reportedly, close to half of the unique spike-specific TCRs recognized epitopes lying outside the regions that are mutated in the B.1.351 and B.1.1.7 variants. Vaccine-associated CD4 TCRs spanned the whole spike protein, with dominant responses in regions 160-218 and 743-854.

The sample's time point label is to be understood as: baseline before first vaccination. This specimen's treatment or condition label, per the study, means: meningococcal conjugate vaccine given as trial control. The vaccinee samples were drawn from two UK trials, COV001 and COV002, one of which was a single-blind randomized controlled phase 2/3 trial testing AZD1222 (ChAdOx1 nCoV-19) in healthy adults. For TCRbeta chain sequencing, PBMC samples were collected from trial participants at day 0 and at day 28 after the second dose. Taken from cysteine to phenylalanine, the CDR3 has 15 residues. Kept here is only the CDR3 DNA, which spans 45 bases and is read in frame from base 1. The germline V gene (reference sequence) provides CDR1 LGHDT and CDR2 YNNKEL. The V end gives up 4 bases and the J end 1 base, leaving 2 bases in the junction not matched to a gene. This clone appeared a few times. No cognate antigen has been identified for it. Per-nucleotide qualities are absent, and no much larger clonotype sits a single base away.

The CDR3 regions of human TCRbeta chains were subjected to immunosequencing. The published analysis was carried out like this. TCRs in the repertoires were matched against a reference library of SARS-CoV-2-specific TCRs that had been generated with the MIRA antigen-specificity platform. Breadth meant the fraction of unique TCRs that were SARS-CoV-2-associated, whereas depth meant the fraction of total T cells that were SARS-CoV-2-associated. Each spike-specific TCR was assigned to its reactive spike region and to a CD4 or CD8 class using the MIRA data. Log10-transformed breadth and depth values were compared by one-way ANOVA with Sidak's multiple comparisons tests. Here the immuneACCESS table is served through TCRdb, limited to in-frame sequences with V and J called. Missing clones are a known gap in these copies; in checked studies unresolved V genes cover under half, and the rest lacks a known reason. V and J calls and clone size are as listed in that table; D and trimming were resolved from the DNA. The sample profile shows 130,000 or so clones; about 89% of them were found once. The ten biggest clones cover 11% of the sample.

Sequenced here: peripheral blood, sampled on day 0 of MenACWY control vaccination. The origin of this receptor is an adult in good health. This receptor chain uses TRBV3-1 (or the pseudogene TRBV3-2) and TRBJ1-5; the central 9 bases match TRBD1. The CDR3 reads CASSPTGGSNQPQHF. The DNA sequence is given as TGTGCCAGCAGCCCCACAGGGGGCAGCAATCAGCCCCAGCATTTT.